The 13 T cell receptor beta chains below were found in one sample sequenced in a study of T cells in Graves' hyperthyroidism and ophthalmopathy. Regions amplified from RNA transcripts were the TCR beta CDR3 regions. The TCR CDR3 first-round RT-PCR relied on the HTBI primer set. MiXCR, run by TCRdb on the multiplex PCR reads, gives a single entry per CDR3 protein. The table lists approximately 590,000 distinct CDR3 sequences, more than 15% of them singletons. Sequencing input: blood. The receptors were gathered from a woman in her twenties or thirties with Graves' hyperthyroidism.

On this clonotype itself: This may stem from a read error, because a much larger clone lies one nucleotide away. This chain links TRBV10-3 with TRBJ1-1; D unresolved. CDR3 length: 16 residues. Germline V gene sequence: CDR1 ENHRY, CDR2 SYGVKD. This chain's CDR3 is CAISDFLVRRNTEVFF. The DNA for the CDR3 is TGTGCCATCAGTGATTTCTTGGTTCGGAGGAACACTGAAGTTTTCTTT.

This clonotype occurred many times. The chain carries TRBV27 and TRBJ2-1, with 13 nucleotides matching TRBD2. Trimming cost V 5 bases and J 11 bases; bases outside gene matches: 6. In germline, CDR1 is MNHEY, CDR2 SMNVEV (reference sequence). The CDR3 is 14 amino acids. The CDR3 here is CASSPGLAGRKQFF. In DNA form, the CDR3 reads TGTGCCAGCAGTCCGGGACTAGCGGGACGGAAGCAGTTCTTC.

The chain is built from TRBV20-1 and TRBJ2-2, with 7 bases fitting TRBD2. Germline loops: CDR1 DFQATT, CDR2 SNEGSKA (reference sequence). This CDR3 spans 15 amino acids. The trim removed 0 bases at V and 1 base at J, leaving 2 bases unmatched. CDR3: CSARDGGRNTGELFF. CDR3 sequence (DNA): TGCAGTGCTAGAGACGGCGGGAGGAACACCGGGGAGCTGTTTTTT.

This clonotype was observed at least ten times. The chain uses TRBV20-1 and TRBJ2-1; 14 bases are shared with TRBD2. Germline V gives CDR1 DFQATT, CDR2 SNEGSKA (reference sequence). This CDR3 is built from 17 residues. With V trimmed by 2 bases and J by 7 bases, 10 bases remained unmatched. CDR3 sequence: CSARRGTSGRGRNEQFF. In DNA form, the CDR3 reads TGCAGTGCTAGAAGGGGGACTAGCGGGAGAGGGAGGAATGAGCAGTTCTTC.

This chain joins TRBV4-3 and TRBJ2-3; possible D gene TRBD1, 6 bases. The germline V gene encodes CDR1 LGHNA and CDR2 YSLEER. This CDR3 contains 14 residues. V was trimmed by 3 bases and J by 6 bases, leaving 13 bases between them. The DNA for the CDR3 is TGCGCCAGCAGCCAGATGGGGGCGGAGGATACGCAGTATTTT. Residues: CASSQMGAEDTQYF.

Concerning this clonotype itself: A much larger clone lies a single base off, so this may be a read error. The chain has TRBV29-1 and TRBJ2-7, with 7 positions matching TRBD2. CDR3 length: 12 amino acids. V trimming: 3 bases; J trimming: 2 bases; junction bases outside the gene matches: 1. Germline values: CDR1 SQVTM, CDR2 ANQGSEA. DNA for the CDR3: TGCAGCGTTGAGGGACTAACCTACGAGCAGTACTTC. The encoded protein is CSVEGLTYEQYF.

The chain combines TRBV15 with TRBJ2-1; 14 bases match TRBD2. Losses at the gene ends were 2 bases for V and 6 bases for J; bases not matched to a gene: 9. The CDR3 runs to 18 residues. The V gene's germline CDR1 is LNHNV and CDR2 YYDKDF (reference sequence). CDR3 region: CATSRSPTGLAGANEQFF. DNA for the CDR3: TGTGCCACCAGCAGATCCCCTACGGGACTAGCGGGGGCCAATGAGCAGTTCTTC.

This clonotype has at least ten counts. The CDR3 protein is CASRSAGSYGYTF. CDR3 sequence (DNA): TGTGCCAGCAGGTCAGCAGGGAGCTATGGCTACACCTTC. The chain joins TRBV6-1 to TRBJ1-2; possible D gene TRBD1, 5 bases. V was clipped by 6 bases and J by 4 bases, with 12 bases between them. Germline CDR1 is MNHNS and CDR2 is SASEGT. The CDR3 runs 13 residues.

Notes on this clonotype: This may stem from a read error, because a much larger clone lies one nucleotide away. J is TRBJ2-7 and V is TRBV3-1, with D uncertain. There are 11 residues in the CDR3. The germline V gene encodes CDR1 LGHDT and CDR2 YNNKEL (reference sequence). CDR3 loop: CSSRRGGEQYF. The CDR3 DNA sequence: TGTTCCAGCAGACGCGGTGGAGAGCAGTACTTC.

The sample holds many counts of this clonotype. The V and J genes are TRBV27 and TRBJ2-1; D is uncertain. The CDR3 has 13 amino acids. Trimming removed 0 bases at V and 9 bases at J, with 9 bases between. Germline CDR1 MNHEY, CDR2 SMNVEV (reference sequence). CDR3 residues: CASSLSSSSEQFF. The CDR3 coding sequence is TGTGCCAGCAGTTTATCGTCGTCCAGTGAGCAGTTCTTC.

At least ten counts were recorded for this clonotype. CDR3 region: CASSLSIHLGYNEQFF. In nucleotides, the CDR3 is TGTGCCAGCAGTTTATCGATTCACTTGGGCTACAATGAGCAGTTCTTC. This chain uses TRBV27 with TRBJ2-1; D is uncertain. The CDR3 contains 16 residues. Looked up from germline, CDR1 is MNHEY and CDR2 is SMNVEV (reference sequence). V was pared by 0 bases and J by 3 bases, with 12 bases between.

This chain uses TRBV28 with TRBJ2-7, with D perhaps given as TRBD1 or TRBD2 (5 bases each). Trimming removed 1 base at V and 3 bases at J, with 10 bases between. The CDR3 has 14 residues. Per germline, CDR1 MDHEN and CDR2 SYDVKM. In DNA form, the CDR3 reads TGTGCCAGCAGTTTATTAGGGGACCACTACGAGCAGTACTTC. This encodes CASSLLGDHYEQYF. Drawing the rest from reference TRBV28 and TRBJ2-7, the complete variable domain is DVKVTQSSRYLVKRTGEKVFLECVQDMDHENMFWYRQDPGLGLRLIYFSYDVKMKEKGDIPEGYSVSREKKERFSLILESASTNQTSMYLCASSLLGDHYEQYFGPGTRLTVT.

The table lists this clonotype with many counts. In DNA form, the CDR3 reads TGTGCCATCAGTGAGCCCGGACTTACCTACGAGCAGTACTTC. Encoded protein: CAISEPGLTYEQYF. J is TRBJ2-7 and V is TRBV10-3; possibly TRBD2 for D (5 bases). Per germline, CDR1 ENHRY and CDR2 SYGVKD. This CDR3 has 14 amino acids. Deletions cut 2 bases from V and 2 bases from J, with 10 bases between.